These T cell receptor beta chains were read from a single sample in a study of cytomegalovirus exposure and HLA in healthy donors. This table comes from immunoSEQ multiplex PCR, and its TCRdb copy is limited to in-frame clones, with some not included. The sample includes around 60,000 clones, about 90% seen only once; the top ten take 1.3%. The sample comprised PBMCs. These receptors all come from a young woman in good health and CMV-seronegative. The CDR3 runs from the conserved cysteine through the conserved F or W. Fields, in order: D gene, clone size, V gene, J gene, CDR3 DNA, CDR3 protein. D genes are given only for firm matches. Clone size, where shown, is once, few, many, or a class for clones that have expanded.

-	-	TRBV28	TRBJ1-1	TGTGCCAGCAGTTTTGAACTGGGAGGCAACACTGAAGCTTTCTTT	CASSFELGGNTEAFF
TRBD1	-	TRBV2	TRBJ1-5	TGTGCCAGCAGTTGGACAGGGAGTCAGCCCCAGCATTTT	CASSWTGSQPQHF
-	-	TRBV21-1	TRBJ2-2	TGTGCCAGCAGCAAGTCTAGCGGGAGTAGGATTGGAACCGGGGAGCTGTTTTTT	CASSKSSGSRIGTGELFF
-	-	TRBV2	TRBJ2-3	TGTGCCAGCATAGGGGGTAAAACTAGCACAGATACGCAGTATTTT	CASIGGKTSTDTQYF
TRBD2	once	TRBV19	TRBJ2-4	TGTGCCAGTAGTGGGACTAGTTTTAACATTCAGTACTTC	CASSGTSFNIQYF
TRBD2	-	TRBV5-6	TRBJ2-5	TGTGCCAGCAGCCCCCTACTAGCGGGAGAGGTAGGAGAGACCCAGTACTTC	CASSPLLAGEVGETQYF
-	-	TRBV11-2	TRBJ1-1	TGTGCCAGCAGCTTAGCGGGAAACACTGAAGCTTTCTTT	CASSLAGNTEAFF
TRBD2	few	TRBV7-2	TRBJ2-2	TGTGCCAGCAAGGGACTAGCGGGAGCAAGCGGGGAGCTGTTTTTT	CASKGLAGASGELFF
TRBD2	-	TRBV5-1	TRBJ2-1	TGCGCCAGCAGCTTGTCTCCGGGAGGGTACAATGAGCAGTTCTTC	CASSLSPGGYNEQFF
-	-	TRBV28	TRBJ2-1	TGTGCCAGCAGTTTCCCGTTCGCGAGTAGCGGATCCTACAATGAGCAGTTCTTC	CASSFPFASSGSYNEQFF
TRBD2	-	TRBV4-2	TRBJ2-3	TGTGCCAGCAGCCAAGCCGCTGGCGGGGGAGCGAGCACAGATACGCAGTATTTT	CASSQAAGGGASTDTQYF
-	-	TRBV19	TRBJ1-5	TGTGCCAGTAGTATGGTCAGGGTCGGTCAGCCCCAGCATTTT	CASSMVRVGQPQHF
-	-	TRBV13	TRBJ2-7	TGTGCCAGCAGCCTAATAAACTCCTACGAGCAGTACTTC	CASSLINSYEQYF
-	-	TRBV11-2	TRBJ1-6	TGTGCCAGCAGCCCCCCTGGAGGGTCACCCCTCCACTTT	CASSPPGGSPLHF
TRBD2	-	TRBV11-2	TRBJ2-1	TGTGCCAGCAGCTGGGGGACTAGCGCCCCGGAGCAGTTCTTC	CASSWGTSAPEQFF
TRBD1	-	TRBV15	TRBJ1-2	TGTGCCACCAGCCCGCGACAGGGAGGTGACTATGGCTACACCTTC	CATSPRQGGDYGYTF
-	-	TRBV28	TRBJ2-1	TGTGCCAGCTCAACAGGTTTCAATGAGCAGTTCTTC	CASSTGFNEQFF
-	-	TRBV16	TRBJ2-7	TGTGCCAGCAGCCTATTCAGGGACACCCCGGACTACGAGCAGTACTTC	CASSLFRDTPDYEQYF
-	once	TRBV6-5	TRBJ1-1	TGTGCCAGCAGTTACTCAGACCGAGGACTCACTGAAGCTTTCTTT	CASSYSDRGLTEAFF
-	-	TRBV2	TRBJ1-2	TGTGCCAGCAGCAGGGGACGGGGAGGCTACACCTTC	CASSRGRGGYTF
TRBD1	-	TRBV15	TRBJ1-4	TGTGCCACCAGCAGCAAGAGGACAGGGGTTTTCGAAAAACTGTTTTTT	CATSSKRTGVFEKLFF
-	-	TRBV4-1	TRBJ2-3	TGCGCCAGCAGCCAAGATCTGGCCACGAATACGCAGTATTTT	CASSQDLATNTQYF
TRBD1	-	TRBV28	TRBJ1-2	TGTGCCAGCAAATATGTTGGGCTGAAAACCGGGACAGGGGCGGGTGGCTACACCTTC	CASKYVGLKTGTGAGGYTF
TRBD2	-	TRBV4-2	TRBJ2-1	TGTGCCAGCAGCCGGGGGGAGGGCCACGATGAGCAGTTCTTC	CASSRGEGHDEQFF
TRBD1	-	TRBV5-1	TRBJ1-3	TGCGCCAGCAGCCCGGGGACAGCCGGAAACACCATATATTTT	CASSPGTAGNTIYF
-	-	TRBV5-1	TRBJ2-2	TGCGCCAGCAGATCCCGGGGGACCACCGGGGAGCTGTTTTTT	CASRSRGTTGELFF
TRBD2	-	TRBV4-3	TRBJ2-2	TGCGCCAGCAGCCTGGGGCTAGCGGGAGTGGAGACCGGGGAGCTGTTTTTT	CASSLGLAGVETGELFF
-	-	TRBV5-6	TRBJ2-1	TGTGCCAGCAGCTTTACCTCGGAGGGGGGGAAGCAGTTCTTC	CASSFTSEGGKQFF
-	-	TRBV5-1	TRBJ2-7	TGCGCCAGCAGCTTGGAGGCTAGCCGGGCTTACGAGCAGTACTTC	CASSLEASRAYEQYF
TRBD2	few	TRBV7-9	TRBJ2-5	TGTGCCAGCAGCTTAAGCGGGGGGTTACAAGAGACCCAGTACTTC	CASSLSGGLQETQYF
TRBD2	-	TRBV5-1	TRBJ2-3	TGCGCCAGCAGCTTGTGGAAGCGGGGAAGCACAGATACGCAGTATTTT	CASSLWKRGSTDTQYF
TRBD1	-	TRBV6-4	TRBJ2-5	TGTGCCAGCAGTGGACCGGGACAGGGGCACGAGACCCAGTACTTC	CASSGPGQGHETQYF
-	-	TRBV28	TRBJ1-6	TGTGCCAGCAGTTTATCGTATGCCCCGAGTTCACCCCTCCACTTT	CASSLSYAPSSPLHF
-	-	TRBV4-1	TRBJ1-1	TGCGCCAGCAGCCTCCGGGACACTCTAGGGAACACTGAAGCTTTCTTT	CASSLRDTLGNTEAFF
TRBD1	-	TRBV10-2	TRBJ1-2	TGCGCCAGCAGTAGTACAGGGGGCTGGGGCTACACCTTC	CASSSTGGWGYTF
TRBD2	-	TRBV15	TRBJ2-3	TGTGCCACCAGCAGAGACGGGACTACAAGCACAGATACGCAGTATTTT	CATSRDGTTSTDTQYF
-	-	TRBV27	TRBJ2-7	TGTGCCAGCAGTTTGGGACTGGCCTCCTACGAGCAGTACTTC	CASSLGLASYEQYF
TRBD1	-	TRBV9	TRBJ2-5	TGTGCCAGACCAACGGACAGGGGCCTCCTTGAAGAGACCCAGTACTTC	CARPTDRGLLEETQYF
TRBD1	-	TRBV11-3	TRBJ1-6	TGTGCCAGCAGCACAGGGGGTAATTCACCCCTCCACTTT	CASSTGGNSPLHF
-	-	TRBV9	TRBJ2-2	TGTGCCAGCAGCGAAATGTACGGGGAGCTGTTTTTT	CASSEMYGELFF
TRBD2	-	TRBV6-1	TRBJ2-1	TGTGCCAGCAGTGAAGAAGCGGGACTACCTAGCTACAGCTCCTACAATGAGCAGTTCTTC	CASSEEAGLPSYSSYNEQFF
TRBD1	-	TRBV19	TRBJ2-1	TGTGCCAGTAGTACACCGGGACAGGGGTTACGCAATGAGCAGTTCTTC	CASSTPGQGLRNEQFF
-	-	TRBV6-5	TRBJ1-2	TGTGCCAGCAGGGCCGGGACAACCCTTGGCTACACCTTC	CASRAGTTLGYTF
-	-	TRBV27	TRBJ1-1	TGTGCCAGCAGTTTATCTTGGGGCAGGGCCTACACTGAAGCTTTCTTT	CASSLSWGRAYTEAFF
TRBD1	-	TRBV19	TRBJ1-2	TGTGCCAGTACCTCCCCCGGGACAGTCTATGGCTACACCTTC	CASTSPGTVYGYTF
-	-	TRBV4-2	TRBJ2-1	TGTGCCAGCAGCCAAGAAGTTTCTGGGGGGACGGCCTACAATGAGCAGTTCTTC	CASSQEVSGGTAYNEQFF
-	-	TRBV7-8	TRBJ2-7	TGTGCCAGCAGGTTATATTACGAGCAGTACTTC	CASRLYYEQYF
-	-	TRBV7-9	TRBJ2-1	TGTGCCAGCAGCTTCGTGCGGGTGGGGTACTGGGAGCAGTTCTTC	CASSFVRVGYWEQFF
TRBD1	-	TRBV6-5	TRBJ1-1	TGTGCCAGCAGTTCCCTACGGACAGGGGACACTGAAGCTTTCTTT	CASSSLRTGDTEAFF
-	-	TRBV6-5	TRBJ2-7	TGTGCCAGCAGAGGACTCTCGCTCGGCTACGAGCAGTACTTC	CASRGLSLGYEQYF
-	-	TRBV5-5	TRBJ1-2	TGTGCCAGCAGCCCTACGGGTGGCGGCTACACCTTC	CASSPTGGGYTF
-	-	TRBV6-5	TRBJ1-3	TGTGCCAGCAGTTACTCGCCCAGTGGAGACACCATATATTTT	CASSYSPSGDTIYF
-	-	TRBV29-1	TRBJ1-2	TGCAGCGTTGATTTGGACCCCCCAGGGTATGGCTACACCTTC	CSVDLDPPGYGYTF
TRBD1	few	TRBV7-6	TRBJ1-5	TGTGCCAGCAGCATGGGACAGGGGCAGCCCCAGCATTTT	CASSMGQGQPQHF
TRBD1	-	TRBV5-1	TRBJ1-4	TGCGCCAGCAGCCCCGGGACAGGGGGAAATAATGAAAAACTGTTTTTT	CASSPGTGGNNEKLFF